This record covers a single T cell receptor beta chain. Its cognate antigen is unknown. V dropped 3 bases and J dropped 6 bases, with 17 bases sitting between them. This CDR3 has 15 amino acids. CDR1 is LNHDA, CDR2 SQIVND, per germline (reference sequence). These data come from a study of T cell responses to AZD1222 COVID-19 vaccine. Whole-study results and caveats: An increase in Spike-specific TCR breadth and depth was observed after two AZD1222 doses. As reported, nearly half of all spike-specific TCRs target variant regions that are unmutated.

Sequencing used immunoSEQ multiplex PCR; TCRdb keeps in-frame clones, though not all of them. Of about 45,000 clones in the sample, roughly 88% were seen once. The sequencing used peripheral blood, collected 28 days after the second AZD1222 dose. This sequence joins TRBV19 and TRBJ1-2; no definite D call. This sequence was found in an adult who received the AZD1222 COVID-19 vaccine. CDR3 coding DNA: TGTGCCAGTAGTATTGAAATGGCCCTCCGGAATGGCTACACCTTC. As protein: CASSIEMALRNGYTF.